The 21 T cell receptor beta chains given below trace back to one sample, sequenced in a study of glioma-infiltrating T cells after dendritic cell vaccination. Method: immunoSEQ multiplex PCR; TCRdb's copy keeps in-frame clones and lacks some. The data show about 65,000 clones, with 86% seen just once and under 14% held by the top ten. Specified time point: after dendritic cell vaccination, including at tumor progression/relapse. Material: blood, obtained after dendritic cell vaccination. The origin of the receptors is a human donor with glioblastoma.

The CDR3 loop reads CASSLVGTGGGETQYF. CDR3 coding DNA: TGCGCCAGCAGCTTGGTTGGGACAGGGGGCGGAGAGACCCAGTACTTC. The J gene is TRBJ2-5, the V gene TRBV5-1; 12 bases match TRBD1. This CDR3 is 16 amino acids long. Trimming at V came to 0 bases and at J to 4 bases, leaving 4 bases not matched to a gene. The germline V gene has CDR1 SGHRS and CDR2 YFSETQ.

In regard to this clone: The junction and the germline gene differ at one end; a read error may be behind it. V gene TRBV5-4 combines with J gene TRBJ1-1, with TRBD1 as a possible D gene (6 bases). Germline V gives CDR1 SGHNT, CDR2 YYREEE (reference sequence). This CDR3 is built from 15 residues. Here the CDR3 reads CASSRARGGETEALF. The DNA for the CDR3 is TGTGCCAGCAGCCGGGCGCGGGGGGGCGAAACTGAAGCTCTCTTT.

This chain uses TRBV28 with TRBJ2-5; D remains unclear. The CDR3 loop spans 13 amino acids. The germline V gene encodes CDR1 MDHEN and CDR2 SYDVKM. Trimming cost V 6 bases and J 2 bases, with 10 bases left between them. This CDR3 is CASRPTRQETQYF. In DNA, the CDR3 is TGTGCCAGCAGACCTACTCGGCAAGAGACCCAGTACTTC.

This clone came up a few times. This rearrangement joins TRBV12-5 to TRBJ2-5; D not certain. V lost 0 bases, J lost 3 bases, and 5 bases lay in between. Germline CDR1 is LGHNT and CDR2 is FRNRAP. The CDR3 spans 13 residues. CDR3 sequence: CASGLVNEETQYF. DNA of the CDR3: TGTGCTAGTGGTTTGGTCAATGAAGAGACCCAGTACTTC.

The V gene is TRBV5-1, the J gene TRBJ2-5; a possible D gene is TRBD2 (5 bases). This CDR3 spans 17 amino acids. Trimming took off 0 bases at V and 1 base at J, with 16 bases between the two ends. CDR1 and CDR2 (germline): SGHRS, YFSETQ. In nucleotides, the CDR3 is TGCGCCAGCAGCTTGGTTCGACCCGGGGTCCGCCAAGAGACCCAGTACTTC. Translated: CASSLVRPGVRQETQYF.

The chain couples TRBV4-1 to TRBJ2-1; a weak D match, TRBD1 (6 bases). This CDR3 is 15 amino acids long. V lost 4 bases to trimming and J lost 8 bases, with 18 bases between them. Looked up from germline, CDR1 is MGHRA and CDR2 is YSYEKL. Here the CDR3 DNA reads TGCGCCAGCAGCCTCACAGGCCAGGGGCAGGATGAGCAGTTCTTC. Encoded protein: CASSLTGQGQDEQFF.

V gene TRBV4-2 combines with J gene TRBJ2-7; D unclear. This CDR3 spans 12 amino acids. V was clipped by 1 base and J by 3 bases, with 4 bases between them. CDR1 LGHNA and CDR2 YNFKEQ come from the germline V gene. The CDR3 sequence: CASSQGVYEQYF. DNA of the CDR3: TGTGCCAGCAGCCAAGGCGTCTACGAGCAGTACTTC.

The chain links TRBV30 to TRBJ1-2; 9 bases align to TRBD1. Germline CDR1 reads GTSNPN; CDR2 reads SVGIG (reference sequence). The CDR3 runs 14 residues. V dropped 5 bases and J dropped 4; count of bases not matched to a gene: 8. The CDR3 protein is CAWDRGIWVYGYTF. CDR3 DNA sequence: TGTGCCTGGGACAGGGGGATCTGGGTCTATGGCTACACCTTC.

The V call is TRBV11-2, the J call TRBJ2-7; the D gene is possibly TRBD1 (6 bases). CDR3 size: 14 residues. V gave up 7 bases and J gave up 3 bases, with 16 bases separating them. Germline CDR1 and CDR2: SGHAT and FQNNGV. The chain's CDR3 is CASTRTVRLYEQYF. DNA of the CDR3: TGTGCCAGCACCCGGACAGTGCGACTCTACGAGCAGTACTTC.

V gene TRBV7-3 combines with J gene TRBJ2-7; 8 positions match TRBD1. The V and J ends lost 4 bases and 6 bases, in that order; junction bases with no gene match: 5. Germline CDR1 is SGHTA and CDR2 is FQGTGA. CDR3 length equals 13 residues. The chain's CDR3 is CASSSYTGGEQYF. CDR3 nucleotide sequence: TGTGCCAGCAGCTCTTACACAGGGGGCGAGCAGTACTTC.

The V call is TRBV6-1, the J call TRBJ2-3, with TRBD2 matching 7 bases. This CDR3 region has 15 residues. CDR1 and CDR2 (germline): MNHNS, SASEGT. With 4 bases clipped from V and 5 bases from J, the junction kept 9 bases outside the gene matches. CDR3 DNA sequence: TGTGCCAGCAGTGCGAGCGGGATGGGGGGAGATACGCAGTATTTT. Protein product: CASSASGMGGDTQYF.

This sequence joins TRBV10-3 and TRBJ2-2, with 12 bases aligning to TRBD1. Unmatched junction bases numbered 1, after V lost 0 bases and J lost 5 bases. Germline loops: CDR1 ENHRY, CDR2 SYGVKD. The CDR3 is 16 amino acids. In DNA form, the CDR3 reads TGTGCCATCAGTGAGTCGGGACAGGGGGCGACCGGGGAGCTGTTTTTT. Residues: CAISESGQGATGELFF.

CDR3 sequence (DNA): TGTGCCAGCAGCGTAGGGCCGAGCGGGAGTCTCTACAATGAGCAGTTCTTC. It codes for CASSVGPSGSLYNEQFF. The chain has TRBV9 and TRBJ2-1; 8 bases fit TRBD2. V was clipped by 0 bases and J by 3 bases; unmatched bases: 8. Germline CDR1 and CDR2: SGDLS and YYNGEE. CDR3 length: 17 amino acids.

The genes are TRBV4-1 and TRBJ1-1, with D possibly matching TRBD1 (5 bases). Looked up from germline, CDR1 is MGHRA and CDR2 is YSYEKL. V lost 0 bases, J lost 11 bases, and 16 bases lay in between. The CDR3 sequence is 14 residues long. DNA of the CDR3: TGCGCCAGCAGCCAAGATAGGGGAGGCAGCGTGGCTTTCTTT. Translation gives CASSQDRGGSVAFF.

The chain couples TRBV10-1 to TRBJ2-7; 7 nucleotides match TRBD1. Trimming cost V 5 bases and J 3 bases; bases outside gene matches: 4. This CDR3 spans 13 amino acids. The germline gives CDR1 WNHNN, CDR2 SYGVQD (reference sequence). The CDR3 region is CASSPGQSYEQYF. The CDR3 nucleotides are TGCGCCAGCAGTCCGGGACAGAGCTACGAGCAGTACTTC.

The V and J genes are TRBV27 and TRBJ1-2; 8 bases fit TRBD1. This CDR3 has 13 residues. After removal of 6 bases from V and 8 bases from J, the junction contained 8 bases not matched to a gene. CDR1 and CDR2 (germline): MNHEY, SMNVEV (reference sequence). The CDR3 DNA follows: TGTGCCAGCAGCTTTATAGGACAGGGAGGCTACACCTTC. This codes for CASSFIGQGGYTF.

This clone has just a few counts. This chain uses TRBV11-1 with TRBJ1-1; TRBD1 is a possible D gene (6 bases). Germline CDR1 reads SGHAT; CDR2 reads FQDESV (reference sequence). Trimming shortened V by 5 bases and J by 5 bases, and 15 bases separated the two germline ends. The CDR3 totals 14 residues. CDR3 coding DNA: TGTGCCAGCAGCGTTGAAGGGGGGGATACTGAAGCTTTCTTT. Its protein is CASSVEGGDTEAFF. The full variable domain, in which reference TRBV11-1 and TRBJ1-1 provide the parts outside the CDR3, is EAEVAQSPRYKITEKSQAVAFWCDPISGHATLYWYRQILGQGPELLVQFQDESVVDDSQLPKDRFSAERLKGVDSTLKIQPAELGDSAMYLCASSVEGGDTEAFFGQGTRLTVV.

V and J are TRBV25-1 and TRBJ1-1, with D hard to call. The CDR3 runs to 12 residues. Between the trimmed V and J ends, which lost 6 bases and 5 bases, there was a span of 10 bases. Germline V gene sequence: CDR1 MGHDK, CDR2 SYGVNS. CDR3 sequence (DNA): TGTGCCAGCAGCGGAGAGCGTACTGAAGCTTTCTTT. It codes for CASSGERTEAFF.

The J gene is TRBJ1-5, the V gene TRBV2; possibly TRBD1 for D (6 bases). V was shortened by 6 bases and J by 5 bases, with 17 bases between the two germline ends. The CDR3 extends over 15 amino acids. CDR1 is SNHLY, CDR2 FYNNEI, per germline. CDR3 protein: CASRNRGGTHQPQHF. In nucleotides, the CDR3 is TGTGCCAGCAGAAATCGAGGGGGAACTCATCAGCCCCAGCATTTT. The full variable domain, with the rest looked up from reference TRBV2 and TRBJ1-5, is EPEVTQTPSHQVTQMGQEVILRCVPISNHLYFYWYRQILGQKVEFLVSFYNNEISEKSEIFDDQFSVERPDGSNFTLKIRSTKLEDSAMYFCASRNRGGTHQPQHFGDGTRLSIL.

The gene calls are TRBV5-1 and TRBJ2-1; 13 positions agree with TRBD2. Germline loops: CDR1 SGHRS, CDR2 YFSETQ. This CDR3 has 16 residues. Trimming removed 4 bases from V and 5 bases from J; junction bases left unmatched: 6. The CDR3 sequence: CASSRSGTSGDNEQFF. CDR3 sequence (DNA): TGCGCCAGCAGCAGATCCGGGACTAGCGGGGACAATGAGCAGTTCTTC.

This clone was detected once. The chain combines TRBV11-3 with TRBJ2-5, with D hard to call. Germline CDR1 and CDR2: SGHNT and YENEEA. The CDR3 runs 13 residues. Trimming pared 3 bases from V and 4 bases from J, leaving 9 bases between. DNA of the CDR3: TGTGCCAGCAGCTTCTCTCCTTTAGAGACCCAGTACTTC. This translates into CASSFSPLETQYF.